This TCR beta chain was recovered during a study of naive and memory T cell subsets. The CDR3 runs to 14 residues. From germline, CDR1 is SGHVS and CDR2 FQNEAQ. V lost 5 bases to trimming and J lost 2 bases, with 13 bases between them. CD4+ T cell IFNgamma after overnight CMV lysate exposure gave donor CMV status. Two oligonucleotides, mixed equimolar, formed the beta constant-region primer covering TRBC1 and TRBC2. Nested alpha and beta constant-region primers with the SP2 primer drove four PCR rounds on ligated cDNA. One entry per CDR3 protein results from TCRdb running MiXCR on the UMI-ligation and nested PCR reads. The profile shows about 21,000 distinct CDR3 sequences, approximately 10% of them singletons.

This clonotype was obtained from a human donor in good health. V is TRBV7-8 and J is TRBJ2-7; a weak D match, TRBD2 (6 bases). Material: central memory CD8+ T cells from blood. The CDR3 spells CASSRGWGAYEQYF. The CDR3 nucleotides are TGTGCCAGCAGCCGCGGCTGGGGGGCCTACGAGCAGTACTTC.